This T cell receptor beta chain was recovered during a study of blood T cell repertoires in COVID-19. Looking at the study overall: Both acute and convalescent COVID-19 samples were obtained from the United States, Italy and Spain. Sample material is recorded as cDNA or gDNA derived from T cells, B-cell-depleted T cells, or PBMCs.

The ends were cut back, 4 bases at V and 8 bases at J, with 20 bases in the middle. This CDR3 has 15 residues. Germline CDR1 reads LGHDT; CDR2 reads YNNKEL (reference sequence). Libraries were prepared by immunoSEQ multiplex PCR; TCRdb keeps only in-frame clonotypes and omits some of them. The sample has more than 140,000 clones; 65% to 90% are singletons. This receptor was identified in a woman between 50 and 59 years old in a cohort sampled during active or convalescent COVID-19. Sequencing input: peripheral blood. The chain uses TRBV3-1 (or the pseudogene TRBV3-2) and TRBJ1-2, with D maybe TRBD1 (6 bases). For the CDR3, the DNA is TGTGCCAGCAGCCCGCTTACGCAGGGGCAGGGGGGCTACACCTTC. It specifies CASSPLTQGQGGYTF.